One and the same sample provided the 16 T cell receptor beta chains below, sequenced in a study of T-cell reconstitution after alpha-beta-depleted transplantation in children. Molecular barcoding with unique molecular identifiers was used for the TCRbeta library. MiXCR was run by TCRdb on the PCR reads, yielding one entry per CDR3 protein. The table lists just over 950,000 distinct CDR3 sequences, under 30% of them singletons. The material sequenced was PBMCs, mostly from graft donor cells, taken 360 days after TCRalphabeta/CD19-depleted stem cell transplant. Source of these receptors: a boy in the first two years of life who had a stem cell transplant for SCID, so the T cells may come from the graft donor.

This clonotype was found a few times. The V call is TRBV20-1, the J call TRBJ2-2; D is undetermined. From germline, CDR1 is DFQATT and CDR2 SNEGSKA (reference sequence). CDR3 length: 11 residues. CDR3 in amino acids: CRGGSTGELFF. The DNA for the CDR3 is TGCAGAGGCGGATCCACCGGGGAGCTGTTTTTT.

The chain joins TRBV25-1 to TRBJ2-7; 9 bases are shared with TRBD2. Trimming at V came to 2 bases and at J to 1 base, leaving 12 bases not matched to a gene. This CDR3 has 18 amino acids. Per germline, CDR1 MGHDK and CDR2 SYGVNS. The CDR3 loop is CASSEEDGGGALSYEQYF. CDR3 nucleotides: TGTGCCAGCAGTGAAGAGGATGGCGGGGGGGCATTATCCTACGAGCAGTACTTC.

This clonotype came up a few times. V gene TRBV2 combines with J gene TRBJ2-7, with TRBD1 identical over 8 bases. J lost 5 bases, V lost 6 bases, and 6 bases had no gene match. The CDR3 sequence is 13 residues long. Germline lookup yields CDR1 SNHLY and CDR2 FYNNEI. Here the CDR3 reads CASRDREIDEQYF. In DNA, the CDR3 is TGTGCCAGCAGGGACAGGGAAATTGACGAGCAGTACTTC.

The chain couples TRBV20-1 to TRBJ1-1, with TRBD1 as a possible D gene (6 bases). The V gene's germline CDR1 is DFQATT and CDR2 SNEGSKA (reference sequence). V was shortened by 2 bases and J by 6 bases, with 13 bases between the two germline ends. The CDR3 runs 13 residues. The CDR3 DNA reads TGCAGTGCTAGAACAGGGAGTAGGGCTGAAGCTTTCTTT. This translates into CSARTGSRAEAFF.

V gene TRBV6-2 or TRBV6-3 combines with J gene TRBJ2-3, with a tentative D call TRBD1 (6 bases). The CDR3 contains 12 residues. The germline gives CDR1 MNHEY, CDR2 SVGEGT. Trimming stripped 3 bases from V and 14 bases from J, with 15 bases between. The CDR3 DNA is TGTGCCAGCAGTTATGGCCAGGGGCCCTCGTATTTT. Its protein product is CASSYGQGPSYF.

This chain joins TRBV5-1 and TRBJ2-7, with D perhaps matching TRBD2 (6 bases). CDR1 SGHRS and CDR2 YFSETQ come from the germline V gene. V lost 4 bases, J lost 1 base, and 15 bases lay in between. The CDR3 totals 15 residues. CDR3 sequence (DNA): TGCGCCAGCAGCATGGGACTGGGAAGGTCCTACGAGCAGTACTTC. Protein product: CASSMGLGRSYEQYF. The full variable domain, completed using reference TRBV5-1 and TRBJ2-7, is KAGVTQTPRYLIKTRGQQVTLSCSPISGHRSVSWYQQTPGQGLQFLFEYFSETQRNKGNFPGRFSGRQFSNSRSEMNVSTLELGDSALYLCASSMGLGRSYEQYFGPGTRLTVT.

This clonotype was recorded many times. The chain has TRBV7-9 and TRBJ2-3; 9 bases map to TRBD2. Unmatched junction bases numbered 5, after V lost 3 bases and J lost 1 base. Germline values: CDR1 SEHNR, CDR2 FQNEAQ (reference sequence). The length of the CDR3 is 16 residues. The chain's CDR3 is CASSLILAGGTDTQYF. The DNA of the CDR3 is TGTGCCAGCAGCTTGATTTTAGCGGGGGGCACAGATACGCAGTATTTT.

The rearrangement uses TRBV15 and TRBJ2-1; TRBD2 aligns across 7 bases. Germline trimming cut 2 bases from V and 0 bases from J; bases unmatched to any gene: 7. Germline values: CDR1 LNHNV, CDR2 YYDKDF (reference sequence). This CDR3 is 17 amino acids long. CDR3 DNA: TGTGCCACCAGCAGAATGATCGGCGGGGGCTCCTACAATGAGCAGTTCTTC. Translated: CATSRMIGGGSYNEQFF.

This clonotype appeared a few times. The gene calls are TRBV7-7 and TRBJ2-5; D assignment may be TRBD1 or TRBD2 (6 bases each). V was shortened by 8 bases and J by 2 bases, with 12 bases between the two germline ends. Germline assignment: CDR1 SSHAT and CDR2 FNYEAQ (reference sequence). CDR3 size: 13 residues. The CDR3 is CASSGAGQETQYF. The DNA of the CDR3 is TGTGCCAGCTCGGGGGCAGGGCAAGAGACCCAGTACTTC.

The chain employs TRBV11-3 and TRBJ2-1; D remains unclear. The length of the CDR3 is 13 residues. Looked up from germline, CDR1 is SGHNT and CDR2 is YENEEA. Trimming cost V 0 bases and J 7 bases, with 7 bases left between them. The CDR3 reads CASSLEDGNEQFF. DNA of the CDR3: TGTGCCAGCAGCTTAGAAGATGGGAATGAGCAGTTCTTC.

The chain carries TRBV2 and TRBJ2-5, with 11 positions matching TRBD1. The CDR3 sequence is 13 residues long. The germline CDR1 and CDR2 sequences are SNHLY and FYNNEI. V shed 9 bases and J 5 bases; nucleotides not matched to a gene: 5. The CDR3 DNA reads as TGTGCCAGAGGGACAGGGGGTTTGGAGACCCAGTACTTC. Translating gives CARGTGGLETQYF. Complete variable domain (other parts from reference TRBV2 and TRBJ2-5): EPEVTQTPSHQVTQMGQEVILRCVPISNHLYFYWYRQILGQKVEFLVSFYNNEISEKSEIFDDQFSVERPDGSNFTLKIRSTKLEDSAMYFCARGTGGLETQYFGPGTRLLVL.

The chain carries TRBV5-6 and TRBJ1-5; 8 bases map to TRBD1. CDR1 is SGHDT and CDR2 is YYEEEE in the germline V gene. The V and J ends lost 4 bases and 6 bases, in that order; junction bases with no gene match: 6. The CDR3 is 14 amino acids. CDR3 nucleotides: TGTGCCAGCAGCGGAGGGACAGGTCGTCAGCCCCAGCATTTT. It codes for CASSGGTGRQPQHF.

The CDR3 DNA is TGTGCCAGCAGCCCGGGGGGCGCGAAGACCCAGTACTTC. Translated, it gives CASSPGGAKTQYF. The chain carries TRBV7-3 and TRBJ2-5, with D perhaps matching TRBD2 (7 bases). The germline CDR1 and CDR2 sequences are SGHTA and FQGTGA. V was cut by 5 bases and J by 6 bases, with 13 bases left in between. CDR3 size: 13 residues.

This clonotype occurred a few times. CDR3 amino acids: CASRDSVTYEQYF. CDR3 nucleotide sequence: TGTGCCAGCCGGGACAGCGTCACCTACGAGCAGTACTTC. The chain carries TRBV27 and TRBJ2-7; 7 bases are shared with TRBD1. CDR1 MNHEY and CDR2 SMNVEV come from the germline V gene (reference sequence). The V segment lost 8 bases and the J segment 2 bases; nucleotides outside the gene matches: 6. This CDR3 is built from 13 residues.

The CDR3 spells CASSPSRRPETQYF. As DNA, the CDR3 is TGTGCCAGCTCACCTTCTCGGCGGCCCGAGACCCAGTACTTC. The genes are TRBV18 and TRBJ2-5; D ambiguous. V was trimmed by 3 bases and J by 5 bases, leaving 13 bases between them. The CDR3 consists of 14 residues. Germline V gene data show CDR1 as KGHSH and CDR2 as LQKENI.

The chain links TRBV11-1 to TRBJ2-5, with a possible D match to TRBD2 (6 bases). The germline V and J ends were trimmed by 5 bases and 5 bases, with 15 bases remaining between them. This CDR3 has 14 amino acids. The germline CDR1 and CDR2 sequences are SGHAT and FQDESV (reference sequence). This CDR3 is CASSRRLDGETQYF. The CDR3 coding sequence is TGTGCCAGCAGCCGGCGACTAGACGGGGAGACCCAGTACTTC.